The 13 T cell receptor beta chains in this list originate from one sample, sequenced in a study of monozygotic twins with inflammatory bowel disease. TCRdb re-called the 5' RACE reads and gives one entry per CDR3 protein, without DNA. The sample table sets out some 90,000 distinct CDR3 sequences. Sequencing input: blood. These receptors were taken from a human donor with ulcerative colitis or Crohn's disease, or a healthy co-twin of an affected twin (not recorded which).

The chain links TRBV9 to TRBJ2-1; the TCRdb call, TRBD2, lacks DNA for checking. The CDR3 spans 16 residues. Looked up from germline, CDR1 is SGDLS and CDR2 is YYNGEE. CDR3 in amino acids: CASSVGLAEGYNEQSF.

This chain's CDR3 is CASSQSPVAQETQYF. V usage is TRBV3-1 and J usage is TRBJ2-5; TCRdb's assignment of TRBD2 cannot be checked, as there is no DNA. This CDR3 comprises 15 residues. Germline V gene data show CDR1 as LGHDT and CDR2 as YNNKEL (reference sequence).

The rearrangement joins TRBV12-3 or TRBV12-4 to TRBJ2-5; TCRdb outputs TRBD1, but without DNA this stays unchecked. This CDR3 is built from 13 residues. CDR3 protein: CASRDNRMETQYF.

The gene calls are TRBV5-5 and TRBJ1-4; TCRdb designates TRBD1, a call that cannot be tested without DNA. The CDR3 has 16 amino acids. The germline V gene has CDR1 SGHKS and CDR2 YYEKEE (reference sequence). CDR3 region: CASSSSPGQVNEKLFF.

V gene TRBV4-1 combines with J gene TRBJ2-1; the D gene TCRdb calls, TRBD1, cannot be checked with no DNA. The CDR3 has 17 residues. The germline gives CDR1 MGHRA, CDR2 YSYEKL. CDR3 region: CASSLRLGTVPRNEQFF.

The chain carries TRBV12-3 or TRBV12-4 and TRBJ1-1; TCRdb's D call, TRBD1, is unchecked because there is no DNA. The CDR3 sequence is 11 residues long. CDR3 sequence reads: CASSLRDGAFF.

The chain couples TRBV3-1 to TRBJ1-2; TCRdb returns TRBD1, unconfirmable since there is no DNA. Germline lookup yields CDR1 LGHDT and CDR2 YNNKEL (reference sequence). The CDR3 spans 15 residues. CDR3 loop: CASSQRDRANYGYTF. The variable domain in full, completed from reference TRBV3-1 and TRBJ1-2, reads DTAVSQTPKYLVTQMGNDKSIKCEQNLGHDTMYWYKQDSKKFLKIMFSYNNKELIINETVPNRFSPKSPDKAHLNLHINSLELGDSAVYFCASSQRDRANYGYTFGSGTRLTVV.

The chain combines TRBV5-1 with TRBJ2-1; TCRdb proposes TRBD1, but this gene call is untestable without DNA. Germline V CDR1 and CDR2: SGHRS, YFSETQ. This CDR3 is built from 13 residues. This CDR3 is CASSFAGVSEQFF.

The V gene is TRBV18, the J gene TRBJ2-7. Germline V gene data show CDR1 as KGHSH and CDR2 as LQKENI. CDR3 length equals 14 residues. The CDR3 protein is CASSQNREPYEQYF.

The rearrangement joins TRBV3-1 to TRBJ1-2; with no DNA, the TCRdb D assignment of TRBD1 cannot be verified. The CDR3 extends over 17 amino acids. The germline gives CDR1 LGHDT, CDR2 YNNKEL (reference sequence). This chain's CDR3 is CASSPNNWYRGHYGYTF. The variable domain in full, with the rest retrieved from reference TRBV3-1 and TRBJ1-2, is DTAVSQTPKYLVTQMGNDKSIKCEQNLGHDTMYWYKQDSKKFLKIMFSYNNKELIINETVPNRFSPKSPDKAHLNLHINSLELGDSAVYFCASSPNNWYRGHYGYTFGSGTRLTVV.

The chain links TRBV6-1 to TRBJ1-3; TCRdb reports TRBD1, a call that lacks DNA to check it against. Germline V gene sequence: CDR1 MNHNS, CDR2 SASEGT. The CDR3 is 14 amino acids. The CDR3 protein is CASRRQGPGNTIYF.

CDR3 in amino acids: CASSLKSGGSYNEQFF. The chain uses TRBV5-4 and TRBJ2-1. The CDR3 extends over 16 amino acids. Germline values: CDR1 SGHNT, CDR2 YYREEE (reference sequence).

The chain has TRBV19 and TRBJ2-5; TCRdb gives TRBD1 as the D gene, but with no DNA this cannot be confirmed. This CDR3 has 15 amino acids. Germline-derived CDR1 and CDR2 are LNHDA and SQIVND (reference sequence). CDR3 in amino acids: CASKTGTGGKETQYF. Variable domain in full (rest from reference TRBV19 and TRBJ2-5): DGGITQSPKYLFRKEGQNVTLSCEQNLNHDAMYWYRQDPGQGLRLIYYSQIVNDFQKGDIAEGYSVSREKKESFPLTVTSAQKNPTAFYLCASKTGTGGKETQYFGPGTRLLVL.